These 29 T cell receptor beta chains were sequenced from one sample in a study of cytomegalovirus exposure and HLA in healthy donors. Sequencing used immunoSEQ multiplex PCR; TCRdb keeps in-frame clones, though not all of them. The table has 150,000 to 250,000 clones, roughly 81% seen once. Sequencing was done on a sample of PBMCs. All receptors come from a woman in her 30s in good health and CMV-seronegative.

This sequence joins TRBV5-1 and TRBJ1-2; TRBD1 is a possible D gene (5 bases). V was pared by 4 bases and J by 5 bases, with 15 bases between. The CDR3 has 14 residues. Per germline, CDR1 SGHRS and CDR2 YFSETQ. CDR3 region: CASSAGGFGYGYTF. CDR3 nucleotide sequence: TGCGCCAGCAGCGCGGGGGGGTTCGGATATGGCTACACCTTC.

This clone was seen a few times. CDR3 sequence: CATSRRGGARQPQHF. DNA of the CDR3: TGTGCCACCAGCAGAAGGGGGGGCGCAAGACAGCCCCAGCATTTT. The chain combines TRBV15 with TRBJ1-5; tentative D call: TRBD1 (6 bases). V lost 2 bases and J lost 7, with 15 bases in between. The CDR3 is made up of 15 amino acids. In germline, CDR1 is LNHNV, CDR2 YYDKDF (reference sequence).

J is TRBJ1-2 and V is TRBV6-5; TRBD1 might be the D (6 bases). Germline CDR1 reads MNHEY; CDR2 reads SVGAGI. V lost 5 bases and J lost 6, with 13 bases in between. The CDR3 consists of 13 residues. The CDR3: CASSINRDHGYTF. The CDR3 bases are TGTGCCAGCAGTATCAACAGGGACCATGGCTACACCTTC.

This clone appeared a single time. The rearrangement uses TRBV6-5 and TRBJ1-1; 8 bases are a match to TRBD1. The germline CDR1 and CDR2 sequences are MNHEY and SVGAGI. V gave up 8 bases and J gave up 4 bases; unmatched junction bases: 6. The CDR3 sequence is 13 residues long. The CDR3 is CASSGGGITEAFF. CDR3 coding DNA: TGTGCCAGCTCAGGGGGCGGGATCACTGAAGCTTTCTTT.

This chain joins TRBV11-2 and TRBJ2-7; D is unclear. CDR1 SGHAT and CDR2 FQNNGV come from the germline V gene. The V gene lost 1 base and the J gene lost 2 bases, with 15 bases spanning the gap. The CDR3 consists of 16 residues. CDR3 in amino acids: CASSLGRGRLTYEQYF. DNA for the CDR3: TGTGCCAGCAGCTTAGGGCGAGGTAGACTTACCTACGAGCAGTACTTC.

The chain is built from TRBV4-1 and TRBJ1-2; 10 positions match TRBD1. The CDR3 spans 16 residues. With 2 bases clipped from V and 4 bases from J, the junction kept 7 bases outside the gene matches. Per the germline V gene, CDR1 is MGHRA and CDR2 is YSYEKL. In DNA form, the CDR3 reads TGCGCCAGCAGCCAACCCGGGACAGGGGCTTCCTATGGCTACACCTTC. Residues: CASSQPGTGASYGYTF.

The chain uses TRBV5-1 and TRBJ2-7; 8 bases match TRBD1. V was pared by 3 bases and J by 6 bases, with 8 bases of the junction left unmatched. This CDR3 is built from 14 residues. The germline gives CDR1 SGHRS, CDR2 YFSETQ. CDR3 amino acids: CASSSRTGNSEQYF. The CDR3 DNA reads as TGCGCCAGCAGCTCAAGGACAGGGAATTCCGAGCAGTACTTC. Full variable domain (outside the CDR3, taken from reference TRBV5-1 and TRBJ2-7): KAGVTQTPRYLIKTRGQQVTLSCSPISGHRSVSWYQQTPGQGLQFLFEYFSETQRNKGNFPGRFSGRQFSNSRSEMNVSTLELGDSALYLCASSSRTGNSEQYFGPGTRLTVT.

This clone was seen more than once but under ten times. The chain couples TRBV6-5 to TRBJ1-5; tentative D call: TRBD1 (6 bases). The V gene lost 9 bases and the J gene lost 0 bases, with 9 bases spanning the gap. Germline-derived CDR1 and CDR2 are MNHEY and SVGAGI. The CDR3 consists of 13 residues. The CDR3 bases are TGTGCCAGTGGACAGTATAGCAATCAGCCCCAGCATTTT. It translates to CASGQYSNQPQHF.

This rearrangement joins TRBV6-5 to TRBJ1-2; possible D gene TRBD1, 5 bases. There are 13 residues in the CDR3. CDR1 and CDR2 (germline): MNHEY, SVGAGI. V lost 0 bases and J lost 8, with 10 bases in between. The CDR3 loop is CASSYSQDRGYTF. The CDR3 nucleotides are TGTGCCAGCAGTTACTCACAGGATCGGGGCTACACCTTC.

The chain is built from TRBV27 and TRBJ2-5; 13 nucleotides match TRBD2. Trimming at V came to 6 bases and at J to 4 bases, leaving 2 bases not matched to a gene. Germline V gene sequence: CDR1 MNHEY, CDR2 SMNVEV (reference sequence). The CDR3 extends over 14 amino acids. CDR3 nucleotides: TGTGCCAGCAGGGGACTAGCGGGGTTAGAGACCCAGTACTTC. Protein: CASRGLAGLETQYF.

A single count supports this clone. V is TRBV7-2 and J is TRBJ2-7; TRBD1 aligns across 9 bases. Germline values: CDR1 SGHTA, CDR2 FQGNSA. This CDR3 spans 15 amino acids. With V trimmed by 1 base and J by 6 bases, 7 bases remained unmatched. The CDR3 sequence is CASSLVGTGLAEQYF. The DNA for the CDR3 is TGTGCCAGCAGCTTAGTCGGGACAGGGTTAGCCGAGCAGTACTTC.

This clone is a singleton in its sample. The rearrangement links TRBV15 to TRBJ1-2; 8 bases map to TRBD1. The CDR3 loop spans 15 amino acids. CDR1 and CDR2 (germline): LNHNV, YYDKDF (reference sequence). V was pared by 2 bases and J by 2 bases, with 4 bases of the junction left unmatched. CDR3 DNA: TGTGCCACCAGCAGAAGGACAGGGAGCAACTATGGCTACACCTTC. Translation: CATSRRTGSNYGYTF. The variable domain in full, completed from reference TRBV15 and TRBJ1-2, reads DAMVIQNPRYQVTQFGKPVTLSCSQTLNHNVMYWYQQKSSQAPKLLFHYYDKDFNNEADTPDNFQSRRPNTSFCFLDIRSPGLGDTAMYLCATSRRTGSNYGYTFGSGTRLTVV.

Only a few counts were recorded for this clone. J is TRBJ2-1 and V is TRBV30; TRBD1 agrees at 7 bases. This CDR3 comprises 15 residues. The V segment lost 5 bases and the J segment 0 bases; nucleotides outside the gene matches: 7. Germline assignment: CDR1 GTSNPN and CDR2 SVGIG (reference sequence). The chain's CDR3 is CAWGQDIISYNEQFF. Here the CDR3 DNA reads TGTGCCTGGGGACAGGACATCATCTCCTACAATGAGCAGTTCTTC.

Only one count was recorded for this clone. The chain couples TRBV6-5 to TRBJ2-5, with TRBD1 matching over 8 bases. The length of the CDR3 is 16 residues. Germline loops: CDR1 MNHEY, CDR2 SVGAGI. V shed 2 bases and J 4 bases; nucleotides not matched to a gene: 9. CDR3 protein: CASSYVPGTGSETQYF. Here the CDR3 DNA reads TGTGCCAGCAGTTACGTCCCCGGGACAGGATCAGAGACCCAGTACTTC.

V usage is TRBV5-1 and J usage is TRBJ2-7, with TRBD1 identical over 8 bases. J was trimmed by 0 bases and V by 4 bases; bases with no gene match: 9. This CDR3 is built from 16 residues. The germline CDR1 and CDR2 sequences are SGHRS and YFSETQ. The CDR3 coding sequence is TGCGCCAGCAGCCCCAAAACAGGGGGACGCTCCTACGAGCAGTACTTC. As protein: CASSPKTGGRSYEQYF.

The genes are TRBV6-5 and TRBJ1-1; tentative D call: TRBD1 (5 bases). With 0 bases removed from V and 0 bases from J, the gap between germline ends came to 8 bases. CDR1 and CDR2 (germline): MNHEY, SVGAGI. The CDR3 runs 15 residues. The CDR3 loop reads CASSYSTVMNTEAFF. The CDR3 DNA sequence: TGTGCCAGCAGTTACTCGACAGTCATGAACACTGAAGCTTTCTTT.

The chain joins TRBV5-1 to TRBJ1-4; 7 bases are shared with TRBD1. The V segment lost 4 bases and the J segment 0 bases; nucleotides outside the gene matches: 6. The germline V gene has CDR1 SGHRS and CDR2 YFSETQ. The CDR3 has 16 residues. CDR3 region: CASSLRTGATNEKLFF. Here the CDR3 DNA reads TGCGCCAGCAGCCTCCGGACAGGAGCAACTAATGAAAAACTGTTTTTT.

The chain is built from TRBV27 and TRBJ1-2, with a tentative D call TRBD1 (5 bases). Trimming removed 0 bases from V and 7 bases from J, with 12 bases in between. Germline CDR1 is MNHEY and CDR2 is SMNVEV (reference sequence). The length of the CDR3 is 14 residues. CDR3 residues: CASSLSGGISGYTF. In nucleotides, the CDR3 is TGTGCCAGCAGTTTATCGGGGGGGATTAGTGGCTACACCTTC.

The table lists this clone with a few counts. The same CDR3 arises from other DNA sequences in this sample as well. V and J are TRBV2 and TRBJ1-1, with a weak D call TRBD1 (5 bases). The CDR3 is 13 residues long. Trimming cost V 6 bases and J 3 bases, with 11 bases left between them. The germline gives CDR1 SNHLY, CDR2 FYNNEI. DNA of the CDR3: TGTGCCAGCAGGCAGGGCGGTCACACTGAAGCTTTCTTT. Protein product: CASRQGGHTEAFF.

The count of this clone is one. The chain combines TRBV6-5 with TRBJ2-7; 11 bases line up with TRBD2. The CDR3 consists of 16 residues. With V trimmed by 0 bases and J by 5 bases, 6 bases remained unmatched. CDR1 and CDR2 from the germline V gene are MNHEY and SVGAGI. Here the CDR3 DNA reads TGTGCCAGCAGTTACTCGGCTAGCGGGGGGTGGGACGAGCAGTACTTC. The encoded protein is CASSYSASGGWDEQYF.

The chain is built from TRBV5-6 and TRBJ2-7; TRBD1 is a possible D gene (6 bases). Per germline, CDR1 SGHDT and CDR2 YYEEEE. V was shortened by 2 bases and J by 2 bases, with 8 bases between the two germline ends. The CDR3 has 13 amino acids. Here the CDR3 reads CASSLQGPYEQYF. The DNA for the CDR3 is TGTGCCAGCAGCTTACAGGGCCCCTACGAGCAGTACTTC. The whole variable domain, remainder taken from reference TRBV5-6 and TRBJ2-7, is DAGVTQSPTHLIKTRGQQVTLRCSPKSGHDTVSWYQQALGQGPQFIFQYYEEEERQRGNFPDRFSGHQFPNYSSELNVNALLLGDSALYLCASSLQGPYEQYFGPGTRLTVT.

The V call is TRBV10-1, the J call TRBJ2-1, with 12 bases fitting TRBD2. V lost 7 bases and J lost 4; bases outside the gene matches: 2. CDR3 length: 14 residues. CDR1 is WNHNN and CDR2 is SYGVQD in the germline V gene (reference sequence). The CDR3 here is CASMTSGSYNEQFF. CDR3 sequence (DNA): TGCGCCAGCATGACTAGCGGGAGTTACAATGAGCAGTTCTTC.

The rearrangement links TRBV30 to TRBJ2-2; D call uncertain. Germline V gives CDR1 GTSNPN, CDR2 SVGIG (reference sequence). The V and J ends lost 0 bases and 5 bases respectively, with 7 bases between them. This CDR3 has 13 residues. The CDR3 DNA sequence: TGTGCCTGGAGTGTACGGGTGACCGGGGAGCTGTTTTTT. The encoded protein is CAWSVRVTGELFF.

This clone was picked up one time. The rearrangement links TRBV6-1 to TRBJ1-1; tentatively, D is TRBD1 (6 bases). The germline V and J ends were trimmed by 1 base and 4 bases, with 13 bases remaining between them. Germline V gene data show CDR1 as MNHNS and CDR2 as SASEGT. The CDR3 runs to 15 residues. CDR3 sequence reads: CASSEEAQGSTEAFF. In DNA form, the CDR3 reads TGTGCCAGCAGTGAAGAAGCGCAGGGGAGCACTGAAGCTTTCTTT.

V and J are TRBV10-1 and TRBJ2-2; 9 nucleotides agree with TRBD2. Germline trimming cut 8 bases from V and 5 bases from J; bases unmatched to any gene: 9. This CDR3 is 15 amino acids long. Germline V CDR1 and CDR2: WNHNN, SYGVQD (reference sequence). The CDR3 loop reads CASAPGGRETGELFF. The CDR3 DNA follows: TGCGCCAGCGCCCCCGGCGGGAGGGAGACCGGGGAGCTGTTTTTT.

V is TRBV27 and J is TRBJ1-5; no clear D gene. CDR1 is MNHEY, CDR2 SMNVEV, per germline (reference sequence). Trimming took 5 bases from V and 4 from J, leaving 12 bases between them. CDR3 length equals 14 residues. The CDR3 DNA is TGTGCCAGCAGTCCGTTGGCGGGGAATCAGCCCCAGCATTTT. Translation gives CASSPLAGNQPQHF.

This chain uses TRBV27 with TRBJ2-1; 7 nucleotides line up with TRBD2. This CDR3 has 17 amino acids. Germline V lookup: CDR1 MNHEY, CDR2 SMNVEV (reference sequence). V lost 1 base, J lost 0 bases, and 6 bases stayed unmatched. The CDR3 reads CASSLWVRGSSYNEQFF. The CDR3 DNA reads as TGTGCCAGCAGTTTATGGGTGCGGGGGAGCTCCTACAATGAGCAGTTCTTC.

The V call is TRBV18, the J call TRBJ1-5; TRBD1 might be the D (5 bases). The CDR3 extends over 14 amino acids. V shed 5 bases and J shed 1 base, with 9 bases lying between them. The germline V gene has CDR1 KGHSH and CDR2 LQKENI. In nucleotides, the CDR3 is TGTGCCAGCTCATTGACAGACAGCAATCAGCCCCAGCATTTT. Translation gives CASSLTDSNQPQHF.

The V and J genes are TRBV18 and TRBJ2-7; the match to TRBD1 covers 11 bases. Trimming took 4 bases from V and 4 from J; bases not matched to a gene: 6. The CDR3 extends over 15 amino acids. CDR1 is KGHSH and CDR2 is LQKENI in the germline V gene. CDR3 sequence reads: CASSRGQGVVYEQYF. The CDR3 DNA reads as TGTGCCAGCTCACGGGGACAGGGGGTTGTTTACGAGCAGTACTTC.